These 15 T cell receptor beta chains were sequenced from one sample in a study of blood T cells in healthy people across ages (dated by TCRdb to the mid-2010s). Library preparation used 5' RACE. For sequencing, an Illumina HiSeq 2500 was employed. A second PCR of about 6 to 11 cycles was run with a J-beta primer mix and a sample-barcoded 5' primer. TCRdb ran its own pipeline on the public reads, namely fastp trimming at Q25 and MiXCR clone calling, and kept in-frame beta chains. Every distinct CDR3 protein forms one entry, paired with its most common genes and DNA. For this sample the table gives just over 800,000 distinct CDR3 sequences, of which roughly 60% were detected only once. The biggest ten clones account for roughly 25% of the sample. Input material: blood. The source of these receptors is a man aged 25-45 years in good health.

On this clonotype itself: An end of the junction does not agree with germline; a read error may underlie this. This chain links TRBV7-2 with TRBJ2-5; 9 bases agree with TRBD1. CDR1 is SGHTA and CDR2 is FQGNSA in the germline V gene. The CDR3 covers 14 residues. The CDR3 region is CASSLGTGQETRYF. CDR3 in DNA: TGTGCCAGCAGCTTGGGGACAGGGCAAGAGACCCGGTACTTC.

This clonotype was seen repeatedly, ten times or more. This rearrangement joins TRBV7-3 to TRBJ1-6; 7 nucleotides match TRBD1. CDR1 is SGHTA, CDR2 FQGTGA, per germline. The CDR3 is 14 residues long. Trimming took 2 bases from V and 7 from J; bases not matched to a gene: 2. The CDR3 here is CASSLWDSNSPLHF. The CDR3 bases are TGTGCCAGCAGCTTATGGGACAGCAATTCACCCCTCCACTTT.

The CDR3 is CSAKTSGGRETQYF. As DNA, the CDR3 is TGCAGTGCCAAGACTAGCGGGGGGAGGGAGACCCAGTACTTC. The gene calls are TRBV20-1 and TRBJ2-7; 13 bases line up with TRBD2. Matching the DNA end better, TRBJ2-5 makes the J call doubtful. In germline, CDR1 is DFQATT, CDR2 SNEGSKA (reference sequence). This CDR3 region has 14 residues.

The rearrangement links TRBV7-9 to TRBJ1-2; TRBD1 aligns across 10 bases. V lost 4 bases and J lost 7; bases outside the gene matches: 9. Per germline, CDR1 SEHNR and CDR2 FQNEAQ (reference sequence). CDR3 size: 15 residues. CDR3 sequence: CASSWDRGVVSGYTF. As DNA, the CDR3 is TGTGCCAGCAGCTGGGACAGGGGTGTGGTATCTGGCTACACCTTC.

The V gene is TRBV12-3 or TRBV12-4, the J gene TRBJ2-7; the match to TRBD2 covers 7 bases. The CDR3 has 12 residues. V lost 10 bases, J lost 2 bases, and 5 bases stayed unmatched. The CDR3 spells CATGRPPYEQYF. The CDR3 DNA is TGTGCCACCGGGAGGCCTCCCTACGAGCAGTACTTC.

The chain uses TRBV15 and TRBJ2-1; TRBD1 aligns across 8 bases. The CDR3 extends over 14 amino acids. The trim removed 3 bases at V and 6 bases at J, leaving 4 bases unmatched. Germline assignment: CDR1 LNHNV and CDR2 YYDKDF (reference sequence). The CDR3 DNA sequence: TGTGCCACCAGCAGGGACAGGGATCGCAATGAGCAGTTCTTC. As protein: CATSRDRDRNEQFF.

The sample holds a few counts of this clonotype. A much more abundant neighbour one base away suggests this may be a read error. The V and J genes are TRBV7-9 and TRBJ2-7; D call uncertain. CDR1 is SEHNR, CDR2 FQNEAQ, per germline (reference sequence). The CDR3 is 11 residues long. V lost 5 bases to trimming and J lost 5 bases, with 7 bases between them. The CDR3 DNA reads as TGTGCCAGCAGCCCCGCCGACGAGCAGTACTTC. Its translation: CASSPADEQYF.

This chain links TRBV6-5 with TRBJ2-7; 7 bases are shared with TRBD2. Germline assignment: CDR1 MNHEY and CDR2 SVGAGI. J was trimmed by 0 bases and V by 4 bases; bases with no gene match: 6. There are 15 residues in the CDR3. DNA of the CDR3: TGTGCCAGCAGTTTGACTAGCCGAAACTCCTACGAGCAGTACTTC. It encodes CASSLTSRNSYEQYF.

V gene TRBV5-1 combines with J gene TRBJ2-1, with 11 bases fitting TRBD2. The junction had 9 bases not matched to a gene; V was cut back by 0 bases and J by 10 bases. CDR3 length: 16 residues. From germline, CDR1 is SGHRS and CDR2 YFSETQ. The CDR3 is CASSLAGSGGVVEQFF. CDR3 DNA sequence: TGCGCCAGCAGCTTGGCCGGTAGCGGGGGGGTTGTAGAGCAGTTCTTC.

This clonotype has more than one count but fewer than ten. The rearrangement uses TRBV6-2 or TRBV6-3 and TRBJ2-7; unclear D gene. The assigned J gene may be wrong: the sequence end matches TRBJ2-5 better. The CDR3 has 15 amino acids. CDR1 is MNHEY, CDR2 SVGEGT, per germline. CDR3 sequence reads: CASSYLGQPQETQYF. CDR3 bases: TGTGCCAGCAGTTACTTGGGTCAGCCCCAAGAGACCCAGTACTTC.

The chain carries TRBV10-2 and TRBJ2-4, with D possibly TRBD1 on 6 matching bases. CDR3 length: 14 residues. V was pared by 4 bases and J by 3 bases, with 10 bases between. The germline V gene encodes CDR1 WSHSY and CDR2 SAAADI. The CDR3 DNA sequence: TGCGCCAGCAGTGTACAGGGCTTCAAAAACATTCAGTACTTC. Translating it yields CASSVQGFKNIQYF.

The rearrangement joins TRBV7-9 to TRBJ2-4, with TRBD2 as a possible D gene (5 bases). The CDR3 has 15 residues. V dropped 5 bases and J dropped 3 bases, with 14 bases sitting between them. CDR1 and CDR2 from the germline V gene are SEHNR and FQNEAQ (reference sequence). CDR3 coding DNA: TGTGCCAGCAGCCCGTTCGTAGGAGGCAAAAACATTCAGTACTTC. It translates to CASSPFVGGKNIQYF.

There are many counts of this clonotype. The V gene is TRBV12-3 or TRBV12-4, the J gene TRBJ2-5; TRBD1 might be the D (5 bases). The CDR3 consists of 13 residues. The V end lost 4 bases, the J end lost 5 bases, and 11 bases lay between the germline ends. The CDR3 region has the DNA TGTGCCAGCAGTTCCGTGGGGCAGGAGACCCAGTACTTC. Its translation is CASSSVGQETQYF.

The rearrangement links TRBV27 to TRBJ1-2, with a weak D call TRBD1 (5 bases). Trimming removed 1 base at V and 1 base at J, with 13 bases between. Germline CDR1 MNHEY, CDR2 SMNVEV (reference sequence). The CDR3 is 16 residues long. CDR3 loop: CASSLFAGRSNYGYTF. The CDR3 DNA reads TGTGCCAGCAGTTTATTTGCGGGACGCAGTAACTATGGCTACACCTTC.

In this sample, this clonotype turned up many times. The chain combines TRBV4-1 with TRBJ2-6; no reliable D call. The V end lost 0 bases, the J end lost 0 bases, and 3 bases lay between the germline ends. CDR3 length: 15 amino acids. Germline V gene sequence: CDR1 MGHRA, CDR2 YSYEKL. Here the CDR3 reads CASSQDGSGANVLTF. The CDR3 DNA sequence: TGCGCCAGCAGCCAAGATGGCTCTGGGGCCAACGTCCTGACTTTC.